This TCR beta chain comes out of a study of blood T cells in healthy people across ages. For the second PCR, which ran for 7 to 11 cycles, a sample-barcoded 5' primer and a J-beta primer mix were used. The template-switch adaptor was a 5' adaptor with 12 random nucleotides. It tagged each cDNA molecule. TCRdb reanalysed the 5' RACE reads using MiXCR and keeps one entry per CDR3 protein. The table includes roughly 730,000 distinct CDR3 sequences, roughly 50% detected once. Regarding the study as a whole: Roughly linearly, TCR beta diversity per million T cells fell as age increased.

V dropped 0 bases and J dropped 8 bases, with 13 bases sitting between them. Germline loops: CDR1 ENHRY, CDR2 SYGVKD. The CDR3 runs 14 residues. A word on this clonotype: Its target is not known.

Healthy Caucasian individuals from Russia aged roughly 6 to 100 served as donors. Total RNA extraction produced at least 5 micrograms (per sample) for the study. The chain couples TRBV10-3 to TRBJ1-2; possibly TRBD1 for D (5 bases). The TCR was taken from a man aged 40-49 years in good health. Sequenced: blood. The CDR3: CAISESTAAVGYTF. CDR3 nucleotide sequence: TGTGCCATCAGTGAGTCGACAGCGGCAGTCGGCTACACCTTC.